The sequence of this TCR beta chain was determined in a study of beta chain features in type 1 diabetes. Broader study findings: Significant though moderate, a shortening of TCRB CDR3s appeared in all four CD4+ subsets of Type 1 diabetes patients. VDJ junctions sequenced from type 1 diabetes patients showed fewer insertions and more deletions.

Sequenced material consisted of expressed TCRB transcripts (all of the isolated RNA was reverse transcribed). The repertoire was sequenced with immunoSEQ multiplex PCR; TCRdb's copy has only in-frame clones and lacks some. The sample carries 300,000 to 400,000 clones, roughly 13% recorded once. Turning to this clone: Its cognate antigen is unknown.

V lost 3 bases to trimming and J lost 4 bases, with 9 bases between them. This CDR3 comprises 13 residues. CDR1 and CDR2 from the germline V gene are MNHEY and SMNVEV (reference sequence). The sequenced sample consisted of naive CD4+ T cells from blood. The receptor's source is a woman in her late teens or twenties with type 1 diabetes. The chain combines TRBV27 with TRBJ1-2; D uncertain. This CDR3 is CASSFAGLYGYTF. The CDR3 nucleotides are TGTGCCAGCAGTTTTGCAGGACTCTATGGCTACACCTTC.